Below are 2 T cell receptor beta chains sequenced from a single sample in a study of response to subunit inactivated influenza vaccine. MiXCR, applied by TCRdb to the RT-PCR reads, yields one record per CDR3 protein. The sample comprises hundreds of thousands of distinct CDR3 sequences, around 11% of which are singletons, and approximately 11% rests with the top ten. These sequences were also reported in another study, on T cells expressing NK-cell markers. That report adds: Synthesis of TCR beta cDNA relied on 5'RACE template switching carrying UMIs.

The sample consisted of PBMCs from blood, taken on the day of vaccination. The receptors derive from a man aged 50-60 years who received an inactivated influenza vaccine.

This clonotype has ten or more counts. This sequence joins TRBV9 and TRBJ2-5; a possible D gene is TRBD1 (5 bases). The CDR3 length is 13 residues. V was cut by 4 bases and J by 2 bases, with 9 bases left in between. Germline CDR1 reads SGDLS; CDR2 reads YYNGEE. The DNA of the CDR3 is TGTGCCAGCAGCCTCAGACAGCAAGAGACCCAGTACTTC. Translation: CASSLRQQETQYF.

The chain recombines TRBV20-1 with TRBJ2-3; tentatively, D is TRBD1 or TRBD2 (6 bases each). CDR1 is DFQATT and CDR2 is SNEGSKA in the germline V gene (reference sequence). The CDR3 has 13 residues. Trimming removed 6 bases from V and 5 bases from J, with 15 bases in between. This CDR3 reads CSALAEGGDTQYF. The CDR3 DNA reads TGCAGTGCCTTAGCGGAGGGGGGAGATACGCAGTATTTT.